This T cell receptor beta chain was documented in a study of cytomegalovirus exposure and HLA in healthy donors. Study results and caveats: Accurate prediction of HLA-A and HLA-B alleles (for most subjects) was reportedly achieved from TCR beta sequences. Later, an analysis found that common viral pathogens appeared to be linked with several of the most significant clusters.

Turning to this clone: The antigen is undetermined.

It was with 60 Vbeta and 13 Jbeta primers that the PCR ran. The table came from immunoSEQ multiplex PCR; TCRdb's copy has only in-frame clones and leaves some out. The data show around 96,000 clones, 80% seen once. Germline-derived CDR1 and CDR2 are SGHTA and FQGTGA. This CDR3 has 15 amino acids. With V trimmed by 5 bases and J by 3 bases, 4 bases remained unmatched. The TCR originated in a man between 18 and 29 years old in good health and CMV-seronegative. The sequencing sample was made of PBMCs. This sequence joins TRBV7-3 and TRBJ2-1; 10 bases match TRBD2. CDR3 sequence: CASSLRLAGYNEQFF. Here the CDR3 DNA reads TGTGCCAGCAGCCTAAGACTAGCGGGCTACAATGAGCAGTTCTTC.